What follows is one T cell receptor beta chain and its context. Its antigen is not yet known. Nothing much larger sits one base from this clone, and base qualities are not available. Library method: the immunoSEQ multiplex PCR assay. For the multiplex PCR, a mixture combining 60 forward primers for TCR Vbeta segments and 13 reverse primers for TCR Jbeta segments was used. A multiplex PCR assay on genomic DNA amplified the CDR3 region of rearranged TCR beta genes. Amplified TCR beta libraries were sequenced as 87-base-pair reads on the Illumina HiSeq System. Per the original workflow: A later analysis counted about 80 million unique TCR beta chains across the 600 to 850 repertoires, and about 10 million of these chains were shared by at least two donors. Raw reads were error-corrected and collapsed into unique sequences by a nearest-neighbor algorithm in which closely related sequences were merged to remove PCR and sequencing errors. CDR3 sequences were aligned to IMGT reference sequences to assign V, D and J gene segments. Each retained sequence needed at least a six-nucleotide match to both a V gene segment and a J gene segment. Rearrangements were classified as productive when the CDR3 lacked stop codons and remained in frame with V and J, and all other rearrangements were classified as non-productive. Following IMGT convention, CDR3 was defined as the stretch from the second conserved V-encoded cysteine to the conserved J-encoded phenylalanine. Sequences without an unambiguous match to a single V gene segment were excluded from the earlier analysis of approximately 560 of the donors. An earlier analysis of about 600 of the donors called V segments functional above 56.7% productive rearrangements and segregating when the between-donor standard deviation exceeded 5%. A statistical classification framework was built to diagnose cytomegalovirus status from the catalog of TCR beta chain sequences. V and J gene assignment, in a later analysis, came from comparing TCR nucleotide sequences with IMGT/GENE-DB human TR gene sequences. In a later analysis, CDR3 sequences and most-parsimonious VDJ recombination scenarios were assigned using the TCRdist pipeline. In a later analysis, every TCR beta chain was defined by the combination of its CDR3 amino acid sequence and its V-gene family, and reads without a unique V-gene family were dropped. In a later analysis, fewer than 600 highly shared, low-generation-probability nucleotide sequences were removed to address suspected cross-contamination and a sequencing artifact. In a later analysis, a clonal expansion index for each public chain was calculated from normalized within-repertoire ranks of inferred template counts. A later analysis computed generation probabilities with a VDJ recombination model fitted to out-of-frame rearrangements, and checked the results against IGoR. In a later analysis, TCR-TCR, TCR-HLA and TCR-CMV co-occurrence was scored with hypergeometric tests, and a repertoire-size bias correction was applied to TCR pairs. A later analysis estimated false discovery rates by permuting HLA or CMV assignments 20 times. In a later analysis, co-occurring TCRs were grouped using DBSCAN, with TCRdist sequence similarity added in when clustering inside HLA-allele-positive subsets. For co-occurrence clustering, repertoires with fewer than 30,000 or more than 120,000 public chains were excluded, along with roughly 5 repertoires with anomalous nucleotide sharing. TCRdb took over this immuneACCESS table, retaining in-frame rearrangements with V and J assigned. Such tables are incomplete; in checked studies, under half of the missing clones stem from an unresolved V gene, and the remainder is unexplained. That table gives V, J and clone size, and the DNA gave D and trimming. The sample contains 85,000 to 100,000 clones, around 76% of them found a single time. 8% to 9% of the sample is held by the ten biggest clonotypes.

The data stem from a study of cytomegalovirus exposure and HLA in healthy donors (dated by TCRdb to about 2017). In terms of the full investigation: According to an earlier analysis of 450 to 650 of the donors, roughly 180 million T cells yielded some 110 million unique TCR beta sequences and around 280 Gb of sequence data. All discovery cohort repertoires had been generated using a single sequencing platform. An early release covering over 500 HLA-typed donors comprised roughly 300 gigabases of sequencing data and approximately 80 million unique TCR sequences. In the later analysis, no new phenotypic data were used to find candidate immune exposures; instead, reliance was placed on TCR beta sequences and their occurrence across donors. To study patterns of TCR occurrence, a later analysis re-analyzed previously published TCR beta repertoires from under 750 donors and added high-resolution HLA genotyping. Of the 300 to 500 genotyped donors, approximately 80% were placed in the genetic ancestry cluster associated with self-reported Caucasian donors. A later genetic analysis took genome-wide SNP genotypes for about 65% of the roughly 670 donors and used that subset as a discovery cohort. Using immunosequencing, the study profiled T cell repertoires from 500 to 800 subjects and related those repertoires to cytomegalovirus serostatus. Because of strong linkage in the cohort, roughly five DR-DQ haplotypes were treated as single units for association and clustering. Besides the first cohort of approximately 710 subjects, a separate validation cohort made up of roughly 130 different subjects was used. The aim of the study was to test whether cataloging public T cell receptors could identify signatures of past pathogen exposure. The number of typed donors differed by locus: about 629-640 for A, B, C, DRB1 and DQB1; some 500 for DQA1; 606 for DPA1; and about 450 for DPB1. HLA typing included class I and class II loci at four-digit resolution. Across some 400 genotyped donors of the cohort, an average of roughly 200,000 unique TCR beta nucleotide sequences per donor were sequenced, and approximately 17% of those sequences were non-productive. To decide whether each TCR beta V gene segment behaved as functional or pseudogenic, an earlier analysis of some 570 of the donors relied on high-throughput TCR beta sequencing. Alongside the repertoire data, information on donor age, sex, ethnicity and CMV serostatus was compiled. To predict cytomegalovirus infection status, the study combined high-throughput TCR immunosequencing, statistical association of individual TCRs with disease status, and machine learning.

In total, over 600 healthy bone marrow donors made up the cohort. Cohort members were all nominally healthy when sampled, although unrecorded immune exposures were likely present. Of the 700 or so cohort members, around 290 had a positive CMV serostatus and about 350 had a negative one, while no CMV serostatus was recorded for the donor. A peripheral blood sample was provided by each donor, and peripheral blood mononuclear cells were used for TCR beta sequencing. The Qiagen DNeasy Blood Extraction Kit was used to extract genomic DNA from the blood cell samples. A distance of 9 bases separates the germline ends of V and J, which lose 4 bases and 6 bases respectively. CDR1 and CDR2 were assigned from the germline V gene (reference sequence) as SEHNR and FQNEAQ. From the cysteine up to the phenylalanine, the CDR3 has a length of 12 residues. Only the CDR3 DNA is retained, 36 bases long and in frame from the first base.

What the research found in general, with its limitations: In the study, approximately 160 TCR beta chains were listed as associated with cytomegalovirus. According to a later analysis, parvovirus B19, influenza, CMV and Epstein-Barr virus appeared linked to several top co-occurrence clusters. Most CMV-associated TCR beta chains appeared to be HLA-restricted in a later analysis, and the HLA associations seemed to be driven largely by CMV exposure. An earlier analysis of approximately 540 of the donors showed that most TCR beta V segments appeared in productive rearrangements either about 90% or about 30% of the time, which broadly matched IMGT annotations. Presence/absence analyses assumed roughly uniform sequencing depth across donors, an assumption that may not hold. Because HLA typing was missing for some donors at each locus, association tests included only the typed subset. In vitro tests confirmed that a few of the cytomegalovirus-associated TCR beta chains recognize cytomegalovirus antigens. Most TCR sequences were seen in very few donors, while some public TCRs were found in many individuals. An association between a missense DCLRE1C variant and V-gene and J-gene trimming of TCR beta chains was found in a later genetic analysis and replicated in an independent cohort. In a later genetic analysis, fewer N-insertions in productive TCRs were reported among donors in an Asian-associated ancestry cluster than the approximately 670-donor mean. Some IMGT-functional V segments, including TRBV6-2 and TRBV6-3, could not be told apart with the 87-base-pair reads, so those segments were excluded. Linkage disequilibrium might explain the correlated functional status among segregating V segments, but an unknown experimental factor could not be ruled out. The cohort was sequenced for TCR beta chains only, and without alpha or paired-chain data the features that could be detected were limited. A later analysis found that HLA-associated TCR beta chains were more clonally expanded and had lower generation probabilities than equally common non-associated chains. A cluster of highly shared sequence variants was judged likely to represent a technical artifact of the sequencing pipeline. The authors suggested that the approach could potentially be extended to other disease states and immunological phenotypes. When HLA alleles, especially DR and DQ, strongly co-occurred, attributing TCR associations to individual alleles was difficult. In both the original and validation cohorts, the classifier was reported to diagnose cytomegalovirus status with high specificity and sensitivity. About 17 rarely observed V segments, including chromosome 9 orphons, were excluded from the earlier analysis of about 610 of the donors because counts were too low. According to a later analysis, TCR association rates differed among HLA loci, with DRB1 alleles showing the most associated TCRs and HLA-C alleles showing the fewest. A further reported finding was that TCR beta sequences accurately predicted the HLA-A and HLA-B alleles for most subjects in the first cohort. At a false discovery rate of 0.05, a later analysis linked 15,000 to 20,000 TCR beta sequences to specific HLA alleles. For the cohort, immune exposure information was limited to CMV serostatus.

Input material: PBMCs. The sequence is built from TRBV7-9 and TRBJ1-1; TRBD1 could be the D gene, as 5 bases match. The receptor was derived from a human donor in good health. For the CDR3, the sequence is CASSSQVPEAFF. At the DNA level, the sequence is TGTGCCAGCAGCTCACAGGTACCTGAAGCTTTCTTT.